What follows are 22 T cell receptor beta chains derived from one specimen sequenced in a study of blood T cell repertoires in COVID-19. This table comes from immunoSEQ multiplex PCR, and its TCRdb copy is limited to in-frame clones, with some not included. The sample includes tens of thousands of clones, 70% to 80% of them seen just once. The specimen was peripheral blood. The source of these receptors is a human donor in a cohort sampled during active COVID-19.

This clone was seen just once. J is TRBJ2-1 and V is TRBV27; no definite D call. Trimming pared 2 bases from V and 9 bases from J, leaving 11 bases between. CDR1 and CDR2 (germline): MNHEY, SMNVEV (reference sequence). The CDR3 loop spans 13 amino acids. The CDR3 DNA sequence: TGTGCCAGCAGTTTAAAGAGACACGGTGAGCAGTTCTTC. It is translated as CASSLKRHGEQFF.

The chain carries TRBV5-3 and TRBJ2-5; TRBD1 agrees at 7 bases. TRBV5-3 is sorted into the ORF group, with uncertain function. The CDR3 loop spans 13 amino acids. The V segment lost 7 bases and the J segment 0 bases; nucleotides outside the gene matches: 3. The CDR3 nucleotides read TGTGCCAGATTCACAGGGGACCAAGAGACCCAGTACTTC. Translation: CARFTGDQETQYF.

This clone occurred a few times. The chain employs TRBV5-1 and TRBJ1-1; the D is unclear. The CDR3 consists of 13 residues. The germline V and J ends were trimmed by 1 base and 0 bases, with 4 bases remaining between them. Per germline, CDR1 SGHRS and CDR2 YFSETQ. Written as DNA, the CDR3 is TGCGCCAGCAGCTTGTTCGTGAACACTGAAGCTTTCTTT. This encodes CASSLFVNTEAFF.

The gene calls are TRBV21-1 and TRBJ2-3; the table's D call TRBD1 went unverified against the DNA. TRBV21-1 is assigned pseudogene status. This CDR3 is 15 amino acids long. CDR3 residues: CASSKGGRGTDTQYF. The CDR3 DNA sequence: TGTGCCAGCAGCAAAGGGGGCAGGGGGACAGATACGCAGTATTTT.

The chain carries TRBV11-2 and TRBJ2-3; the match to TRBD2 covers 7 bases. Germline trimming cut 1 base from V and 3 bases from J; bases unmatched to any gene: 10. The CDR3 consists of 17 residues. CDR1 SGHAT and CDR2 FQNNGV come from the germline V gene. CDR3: CASSLVGLGGQTDTQYF. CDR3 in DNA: TGTGCCAGCAGCTTAGTCGGACTAGGAGGGCAGACAGATACGCAGTATTTT.

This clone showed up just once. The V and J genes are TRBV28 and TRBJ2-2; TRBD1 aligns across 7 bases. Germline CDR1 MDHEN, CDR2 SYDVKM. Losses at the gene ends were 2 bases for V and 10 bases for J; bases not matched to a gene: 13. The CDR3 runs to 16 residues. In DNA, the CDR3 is TGTGCCAGCAGTTTAGAGTTCGGGACAGCTTTTGTGGAGCTGTTTTTT. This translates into CASSLEFGTAFVELFF.

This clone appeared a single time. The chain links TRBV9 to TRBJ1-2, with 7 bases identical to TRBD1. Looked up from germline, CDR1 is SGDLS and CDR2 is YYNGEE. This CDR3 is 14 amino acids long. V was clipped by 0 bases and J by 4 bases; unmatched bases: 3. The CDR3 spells CASSVVSGGYGYTF. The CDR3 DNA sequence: TGTGCCAGCAGCGTAGTTTCAGGGGGCTATGGCTACACCTTC.

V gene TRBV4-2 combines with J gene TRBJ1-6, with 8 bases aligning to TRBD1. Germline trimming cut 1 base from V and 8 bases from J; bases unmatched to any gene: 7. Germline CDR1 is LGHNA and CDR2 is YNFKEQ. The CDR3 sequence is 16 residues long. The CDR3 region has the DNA TGTGCCAGCAGCCAAGCAGGGGGCCAGAGGGATTCACCCCTCCACTTT. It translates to CASSQAGGQRDSPLHF.

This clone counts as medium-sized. CDR3 residues: CASSVGPTGVNTF. CDR3 nucleotide sequence: TGTGCCAGCAGCGTAGGCCCCACCGGTGTTAACACCTTC. The chain links TRBV9 to TRBJ1-2; D unclear. The V end lost 0 bases, the J end lost 12 bases, and 15 bases lay between the germline ends. This CDR3 contains 13 residues. The germline CDR1 and CDR2 sequences are SGDLS and YYNGEE.

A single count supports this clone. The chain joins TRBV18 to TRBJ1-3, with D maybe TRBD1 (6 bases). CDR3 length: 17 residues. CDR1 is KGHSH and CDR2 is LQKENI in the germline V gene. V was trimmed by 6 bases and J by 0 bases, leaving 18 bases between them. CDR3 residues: CASSQRTDARSGNTIYF. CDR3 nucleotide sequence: TGTGCCAGCTCTCAAAGGACAGACGCGCGCTCTGGAAACACCATATATTTT. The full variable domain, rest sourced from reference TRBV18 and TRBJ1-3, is NAGVMQNPRHLVRRRGQEARLRCSPMKGHSHVYWYRQLPEEGLKFMVYLQKENIIDESGMPKERFSAEFPKEGPSILRIQQVVRGDSAAYFCASSQRTDARSGNTIYFGEGSWLTVV.

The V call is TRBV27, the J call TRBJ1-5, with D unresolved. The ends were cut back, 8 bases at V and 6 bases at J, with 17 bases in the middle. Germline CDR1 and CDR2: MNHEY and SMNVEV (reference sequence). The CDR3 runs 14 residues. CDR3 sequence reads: CASSGGPRGQPQHF. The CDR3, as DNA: TGTGCCAGCTCGGGAGGGCCTCGAGGTCAGCCCCAGCATTTT.

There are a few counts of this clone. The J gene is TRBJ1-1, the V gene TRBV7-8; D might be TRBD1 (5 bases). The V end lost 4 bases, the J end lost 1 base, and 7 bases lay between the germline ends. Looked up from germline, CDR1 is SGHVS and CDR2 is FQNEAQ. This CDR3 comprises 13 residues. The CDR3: CASSYRSNTEAFF. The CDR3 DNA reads TGTGCCAGCAGCTACAGGTCGAACACTGAAGCTTTCTTT.

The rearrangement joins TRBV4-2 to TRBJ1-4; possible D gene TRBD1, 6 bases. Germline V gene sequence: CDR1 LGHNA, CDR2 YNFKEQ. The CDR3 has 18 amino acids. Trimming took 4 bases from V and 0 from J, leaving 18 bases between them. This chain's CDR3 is CASSLLGGQTSTNEKLFF. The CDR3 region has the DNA TGTGCCAGCAGCCTCTTGGGTGGACAGACTTCAACTAATGAAAAACTGTTTTTT.

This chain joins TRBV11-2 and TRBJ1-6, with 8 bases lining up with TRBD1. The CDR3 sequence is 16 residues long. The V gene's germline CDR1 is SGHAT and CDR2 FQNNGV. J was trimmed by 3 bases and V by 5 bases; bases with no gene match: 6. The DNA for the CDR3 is TGTGCCAGCAGCCCAGACAGGGGTAACTATAATTCACCCCTCCACTTT. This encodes CASSPDRGNYNSPLHF.

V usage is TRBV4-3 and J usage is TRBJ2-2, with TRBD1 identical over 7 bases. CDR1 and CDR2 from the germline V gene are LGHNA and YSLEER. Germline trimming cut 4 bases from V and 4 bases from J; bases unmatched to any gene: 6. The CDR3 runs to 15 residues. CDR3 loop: CASSLTGVITGELFF. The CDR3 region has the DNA TGCGCCAGCAGCCTCACAGGGGTAATCACCGGGGAGCTGTTTTTT.

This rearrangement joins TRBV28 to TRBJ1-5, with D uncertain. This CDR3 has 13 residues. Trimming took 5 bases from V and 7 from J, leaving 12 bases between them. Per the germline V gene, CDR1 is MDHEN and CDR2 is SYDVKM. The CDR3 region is CASSPTLRQPQHF. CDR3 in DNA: TGTGCCAGCAGTCCCACATTGCGGCAGCCCCAGCATTTT.

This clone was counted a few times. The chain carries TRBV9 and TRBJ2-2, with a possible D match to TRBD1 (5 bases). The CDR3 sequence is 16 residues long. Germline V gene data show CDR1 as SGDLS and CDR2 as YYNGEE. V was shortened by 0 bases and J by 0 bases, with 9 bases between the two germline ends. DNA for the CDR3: TGTGCCAGCAGCGTAGTACAGGACGCGAACACCGGGGAGCTGTTTTTT. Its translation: CASSVVQDANTGELFF.

The CDR3 region is CASSRQAGQPQHF. DNA of the CDR3: TGTGCCAGTAGTCGACAGGCGGGTCAGCCCCAGCATTTT. V is TRBV19 and J is TRBJ1-5; weak D call: TRBD1 (6 bases). The ends were cut back, 5 bases at V and 6 bases at J, with 11 bases in the middle. CDR1 is LNHDA, CDR2 SQIVND, per germline (reference sequence). CDR3 length: 13 residues.

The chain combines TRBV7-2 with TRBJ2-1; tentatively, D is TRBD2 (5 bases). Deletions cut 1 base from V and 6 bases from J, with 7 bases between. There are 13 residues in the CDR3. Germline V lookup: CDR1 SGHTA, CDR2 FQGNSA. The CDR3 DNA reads TGTGCCAGCAGCTTAGGGACTGTCAATGAGCAGTTCTTC. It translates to CASSLGTVNEQFF.

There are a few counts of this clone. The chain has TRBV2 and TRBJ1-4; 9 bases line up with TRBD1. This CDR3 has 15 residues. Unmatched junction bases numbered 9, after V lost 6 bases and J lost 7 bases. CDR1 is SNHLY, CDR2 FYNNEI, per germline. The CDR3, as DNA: TGTGCCAGCAGCGGACAGGGGATTATAGGTGAAAAACTGTTTTTT. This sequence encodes CASSGQGIIGEKLFF.

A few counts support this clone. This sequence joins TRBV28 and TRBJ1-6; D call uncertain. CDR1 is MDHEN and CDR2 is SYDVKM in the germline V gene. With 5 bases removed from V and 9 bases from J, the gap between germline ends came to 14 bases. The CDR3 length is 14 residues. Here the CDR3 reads CASSPRKNSSPLHF. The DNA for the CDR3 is TGTGCCAGCAGTCCACGTAAGAATAGTTCACCCCTCCACTTT. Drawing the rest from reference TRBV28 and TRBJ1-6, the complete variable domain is DVKVTQSSRYLVKRTGEKVFLECVQDMDHENMFWYRQDPGLGLRLIYFSYDVKMKEKGDIPEGYSVSREKKERFSLILESASTNQTSMYLCASSPRKNSSPLHFGNGTRLTVT.

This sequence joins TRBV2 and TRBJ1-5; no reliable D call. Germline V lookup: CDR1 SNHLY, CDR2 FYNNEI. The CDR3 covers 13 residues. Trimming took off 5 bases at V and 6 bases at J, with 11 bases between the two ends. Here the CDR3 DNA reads TGTGCCAGCAGTCGGGAGGATAGTCAGCCCCAGCATTTT. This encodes CASSREDSQPQHF.